This TCR beta chain was identified during a study of cytomegalovirus exposure and HLA in healthy donors. 13 Jbeta primers and 60 Vbeta primers were used for the PCR. Assay used: immunoSEQ multiplex PCR; TCRdb lists only in-frame clones, some missing. Its clone listing holds 120,000 or so clones. The TCR originated in a man between 18 and 29 years old in good health and CMV-seronegative. Material: PBMCs.

The CDR3 region has the DNA TGTGCCAGCAGTCGGCGGACAGGGGGCTTTGGCTACACCTTC. Encoded protein: CASSRRTGGFGYTF. This chain joins TRBV2 and TRBJ1-2; 11 nucleotides match TRBD1. From germline, CDR1 is SNHLY and CDR2 FYNNEI. J gave up 7 bases and V 5 bases, and 6 bases lay outside the gene matches. This CDR3 has 14 amino acids.